These T cell receptor beta chains were read from a single sample in a study of T cell responses to AZD1222 COVID-19 vaccine. Profiling relied on immunoSEQ multiplex PCR, and the TCRdb table lists in-frame clones only, not all of them. The repertoire has roughly 140,000 clones, 75% to 95% of them found once; the top ten carry 3% to 3.5%. The sequences come from peripheral blood, collected 28 days after the second AZD1222 dose. All receptors come from an adult who received the AZD1222 COVID-19 vaccine. CDR3s leave out the opening cysteine and the closing phenylalanine or tryptophan. Each record gives: V gene, D gene, J gene, CDR3 protein. D genes are given only for firm matches.

TRBV7-8,.,TRBJ2-7,ASSIKGGGEQY
TRBV5-3,.,TRBJ2-7,ARSLGWRVGYEQY
TRBV2,TRBD2,TRBJ2-1,ASSTSGGYNEQF
TRBV19,.,TRBJ1-5,ASTPGQVIGQPQH
TRBV5-6,.,TRBJ1-1,ASSLGYGRTTEAF
TRBV10-2,TRBD1,TRBJ1-4,ASGTGVTNEKLF
TRBV2,.,TRBJ2-3,ASSGRGRGYTDTQY
TRBV5-1,TRBD1,TRBJ1-2,ASSPDRGGYGYT
TRBV6-5,TRBD1,TRBJ1-5,ASSSQGALRNQPQH
TRBV11-2,.,TRBJ2-5,ASSLDRRAQY
TRBV3-1/TRBV3-2,.,TRBJ2-3,ASSQVTDTQY
TRBV10-2,.,TRBJ2-7,ASLPPEGVRLEEQY
TRBV7-6,.,TRBJ2-2,ASSLEFPTGRPTIPTGELF
TRBV25-1,.,TRBJ1-1,ASSERQNTEAF
TRBV5-6,.,TRBJ1-6,ASSSSANLDSPLH
TRBV2,TRBD1,TRBJ1-5,ASSPGGSPQPQH
TRBV7-8,.,TRBJ1-2,ASSPQWGIDGYT
TRBV7-9,.,TRBJ2-7,ASSLSFRDEQY
TRBV6-5,.,TRBJ1-1,ASSYVTTEAF
TRBV7-9,.,TRBJ1-1,ASSSLGYRPDQTEAF